What follows are 19 T cell receptor beta chains derived from one specimen sequenced in a study of control samples from healthy donors and cancer patients. Data came from immunoSEQ multiplex PCR; TCRdb stores just in-frame clones and leaves some out. The sample holds some 190,000 clones. Sequencing input: blood. These receptors came from a woman between 25 and 40 years old in good health.

This chain links TRBV7-9 with TRBJ1-3; D is unclear. V was shortened by 3 bases and J by 5 bases, with 8 bases between the two germline ends. CDR1 is SEHNR and CDR2 is FQNEAQ in the germline V gene (reference sequence). There are 13 residues in the CDR3. CDR3 region: CASSLVGRNTIYF. CDR3 nucleotide sequence: TGTGCCAGCAGCTTGGTGGGAAGAAACACCATATATTTT.

This chain uses TRBV4-1 with TRBJ1-2, with 7 bases matching TRBD1. The J segment lost 6 bases and the V segment lost 5 bases, leaving 9 bases of the junction unmatched. CDR1 is MGHRA and CDR2 is YSYEKL in the germline V gene. The length of the CDR3 is 14 residues. This CDR3 is CASSKPGQMNGYTF. In DNA, the CDR3 is TGCGCCAGCAGCAAACCGGGACAGATGAATGGCTACACCTTC.

The chain recombines TRBV6-2 or TRBV6-3 with TRBJ2-2, with D tentatively TRBD2 (6 bases). The CDR3 extends over 16 amino acids. Trimming took 5 bases from V and 3 from J, leaving 16 bases between them. CDR1 and CDR2 from the germline V gene are MNHEY and SVGEGT. As DNA, the CDR3 is TGTGCCAGCAGTCCCTCCCGGGGGAAGTACACCGGGGAGCTGTTTTTT. This codes for CASSPSRGKYTGELFF.

J is TRBJ2-4 and V is TRBV28; TRBD2 agrees at 8 bases. The CDR3 extends over 17 amino acids. The trim removed 6 bases at V and 2 bases at J, leaving 12 bases unmatched. CDR1 is MDHEN, CDR2 SYDVKM, per germline. DNA for the CDR3: TGTGCCAGCAGCCCTGCGGGGCGGGGGGTGTCCAAAAACATTCAGTACTTC. Translating gives CASSPAGRGVSKNIQYF.

V is TRBV4-2 and J is TRBJ1-1; D not certain. The CDR3 spans 15 residues. Germline CDR1 is LGHNA and CDR2 is YNFKEQ. The ends were cut back, 1 base at V and 1 base at J, with 10 bases in the middle. CDR3 in amino acids: CASSQVNSPNTEAFF. The CDR3 DNA follows: TGTGCCAGCAGCCAAGTGAACTCCCCGAACACTGAAGCTTTCTTT.

The chain employs TRBV19 and TRBJ2-5; D is ambiguous. V was pared by 3 bases and J by 4 bases, with 6 bases between. Germline V gives CDR1 LNHDA, CDR2 SQIVND (reference sequence). The CDR3 is made up of 12 amino acids. CDR3 residues: CASSMGGETQYF. The CDR3 DNA is TGTGCCAGTAGTATGGGTGGAGAGACCCAGTACTTC.

V is TRBV5-1 and J is TRBJ1-1; TRBD1 is a possible D gene (6 bases). In germline, CDR1 is SGHRS, CDR2 YFSETQ. This CDR3 contains 17 residues. Trimming shortened V by 4 bases and J by 2 bases, and 21 bases separated the two germline ends. CDR3 in amino acids: CASSPVTLLQGNTEAFF. In DNA form, the CDR3 reads TGCGCCAGCAGCCCGGTTACACTTTTACAGGGAAACACTGAAGCTTTCTTT.

The CDR3: CASSLGYGRGSPLHF. Written as DNA, the CDR3 is TGTGCCAGCAGCTTAGGTTACGGCAGAGGATCACCCCTCCACTTT. The chain is built from TRBV7-3 and TRBJ1-6; no clear D. The V gene lost 2 bases and the J gene lost 10 bases, with 15 bases spanning the gap. The CDR3 spans 15 residues. Germline V gene sequence: CDR1 SGHTA, CDR2 FQGTGA.

The chain joins TRBV18 to TRBJ1-2, with D possibly being TRBD1 (6 bases). This CDR3 is built from 17 residues. CDR1 is KGHSH, CDR2 LQKENI, per germline. The V gene lost 2 bases and the J gene lost 0 bases, with 16 bases spanning the gap. The CDR3 sequence is CASSPEDSPATNYGYTF. For the CDR3, the DNA is TGTGCCAGCTCACCAGAGGACAGCCCCGCCACTAACTATGGCTACACCTTC.

This chain uses TRBV7-2 with TRBJ2-3; unclear D gene. Trimming took off 1 base at V and 3 bases at J, with 8 bases between the two ends. The CDR3 runs 14 residues. CDR1 and CDR2 from the germline V gene are SGHTA and FQGNSA. The CDR3 sequence is CASSLGLGTDTQYF. The CDR3 DNA reads as TGTGCCAGCAGCTTAGGGTTGGGAACAGATACGCAGTATTTT.

The V and J genes are TRBV21-1 and TRBJ2-7. TRBV21-1 is listed as a pseudogene. This CDR3 comprises 17 residues. The DNA of the CDR3 is TGTGCCAGCAGCAAAGAGAGAGCGACACTTTTTTCCTACGAGCAGTACTTC. It translates to CASSKERATLFSYEQYF.

The V call is TRBV24-1, the J call TRBJ1-1; tentatively, D is TRBD1 (6 bases). Germline V gene sequence: CDR1 KGHDR, CDR2 SFDVKD. The CDR3 loop spans 13 amino acids. V was cut by 10 bases and J by 4 bases, with 15 bases left in between. Written as DNA, the CDR3 is TGTGCCACAGGCTCTACAGGGAGCACTGAAGCTTTCTTT. Encoded protein: CATGSTGSTEAFF.

This chain uses TRBV10-3 with TRBJ1-2; D is perhaps TRBD1 (6 bases). The CDR3 length is 13 residues. Between the trimmed V and J ends, which lost 5 bases and 6 bases, there was a span of 13 bases. Germline lookup yields CDR1 ENHRY and CDR2 SYGVKD. In DNA form, the CDR3 reads TGTGCCATCAGTCCACAGGGCAGCAATGGCTACACCTTC. Amino acid sequence: CAISPQGSNGYTF.

The V call is TRBV19, the J call TRBJ1-4, with 8 bases matching TRBD1. Germline V gives CDR1 LNHDA, CDR2 SQIVND (reference sequence). CDR3 size: 16 residues. J was trimmed by 5 bases and V by 4 bases; bases with no gene match: 9. The CDR3 DNA reads TGTGCCAGTAGTACCCCTGGACAGGGATTAAATGAAAAACTGTTTTTT. Translating it yields CASSTPGQGLNEKLFF.

The chain recombines TRBV10-3 with TRBJ2-1; D unresolved. This CDR3 has 13 amino acids. Germline values: CDR1 ENHRY, CDR2 SYGVKD. V dropped 7 bases and J dropped 6 bases, with 13 bases sitting between them. CDR3 sequence: CAIMTAASNEQFF. CDR3 bases: TGTGCCATCATGACGGCGGCGAGCAATGAGCAGTTCTTC.

This sequence joins TRBV29-1 and TRBJ1-5; D is ambiguous. The CDR3 length is 11 residues. The V and J ends lost 4 bases and 5 bases respectively, with 6 bases between them. The germline V gene encodes CDR1 SQVTM and CDR2 ANQGSEA. The CDR3 protein is CSVGPDQPQHF. CDR3 DNA: TGCAGCGTTGGGCCTGATCAGCCCCAGCATTTT.

The genes are TRBV21-1 and TRBJ2-5; TRBD2 reflects the table's D call only, with no check against the DNA. TRBV21-1 is listed as a pseudogene. This CDR3 is 15 amino acids long. The CDR3 region is CASSNLTGFQETQYF. CDR3 DNA: TGTGCCAGCAGCAACCTTACGGGATTCCAAGAGACCCAGTACTTC.

The chain joins TRBV5-4 to TRBJ1-4, with D possibly TRBD1 on 6 matching bases. The germline V gene has CDR1 SGHNT and CDR2 YYREEE (reference sequence). Trimming pared 4 bases from V and 0 bases from J, leaving 7 bases between. The CDR3 has 14 amino acids. The CDR3 DNA is TGTGCCAGCAGCGACAGGACAACTAATGAAAAACTGTTTTTT. The encoded protein is CASSDRTTNEKLFF.

The chain links TRBV10-1 to TRBJ1-2; a weak D match, TRBD1 (6 bases). The CDR3 runs to 11 residues. The V end lost 3 bases, the J end lost 9 bases, and 8 bases lay between the germline ends. Germline assignment: CDR1 WNHNN and CDR2 SYGVQD (reference sequence). CDR3 bases: TGCGCCAGCAGTGAAGGGGGGAGCTACACCTTC. This gives the protein CASSEGGSYTF.